One sample yielded the 21 T cell receptor beta chains listed below, sequenced in a study of blood T cell repertoires in COVID-19. Measured with immunoSEQ multiplex PCR; TCRdb has only the in-frame clones, and not every one. The sample records roughly 280,000 clones, about 89% being singletons. The sample consisted of peripheral blood. These receptors came from a man aged 35-49 years with active or convalescent COVID-19.

This clone was recorded a few times. The chain links TRBV4-1 to TRBJ1-1; 11 bases fit TRBD1. V trimming: 2 bases; J trimming: 11 bases; junction bases outside the gene matches: 10. Germline V CDR1 and CDR2: MGHRA, YSYEKL. This CDR3 region has 15 residues. The CDR3 DNA reads TGCGCCAGCAGCCAATACCGGGGACAGGGGGAGAGTGCTTTCTTT. Translation gives CASSQYRGQGESAFF.

The DNA of the CDR3 is TGTGCCACCAGCAGAGGGCTAGCGGGGGGAGAGACCCAGTACTTC. Protein: CATSRGLAGGETQYF. The chain employs TRBV15 and TRBJ2-5; TRBD2 agrees at 11 bases. Germline CDR1 is LNHNV and CDR2 is YYDKDF (reference sequence). After removal of 1 base from V and 4 bases from J, the junction contained 2 bases not matched to a gene. The CDR3 consists of 15 residues.

V is TRBV25-1 and J is TRBJ2-1; D is possibly TRBD1 (5 bases). Germline CDR1 MGHDK, CDR2 SYGVNS. This CDR3 is built from 14 residues. V shed 2 bases and J shed 6 bases, with 11 bases lying between them. CDR3: CASSENAGINEQFF. The CDR3 nucleotides read TGTGCCAGCAGTGAAAACGCAGGGATCAATGAGCAGTTCTTC.

The chain combines TRBV3-1 (or the pseudogene TRBV3-2) with TRBJ1-1; TRBD1 matches 7 bases. V lost 3 bases, J lost 11 bases, and 9 bases stayed unmatched. Germline values: CDR1 LGHDT, CDR2 YNNKEL (reference sequence). This CDR3 region has 13 residues. The CDR3 DNA reads as TGTGCCAGCAGCCAGGGGATACAGGGGTCCGCTTTCTTT. It encodes CASSQGIQGSAFF.

The chain uses TRBV19 and TRBJ2-1; TRBD2 might be the D (7 bases). CDR3 size: 14 residues. V gave up 8 bases and J gave up 6 bases, with 17 bases separating them. Germline CDR1 LNHDA, CDR2 SQIVND (reference sequence). CDR3 amino acids: CASQDMGGRNEQFF. The CDR3 DNA reads as TGTGCCAGTCAGGATATGGGGGGGCGCAATGAGCAGTTCTTC.

The V call is TRBV6-5, the J call TRBJ1-5; TRBD1 matches at 8 bases. J gave up 5 bases and V 6 bases, and 3 bases lay outside the gene matches. Germline loops: CDR1 MNHEY, CDR2 SVGAGI. The CDR3 runs to 13 residues. The CDR3 spells CASSLQGDQPQHF. For the CDR3, the DNA is TGTGCCAGCAGCTTACAGGGGGATCAGCCCCAGCATTTT.

The J gene is TRBJ2-5, the V gene TRBV15, with D tentatively TRBD1 (5 bases). Germline assignment: CDR1 LNHNV and CDR2 YYDKDF (reference sequence). The V and J ends lost 3 bases and 0 bases respectively, with 11 bases between them. This CDR3 spans 15 amino acids. DNA of the CDR3: TGTGCCACCAGCAGGACAGAGCCGTACCAAGAGACCCAGTACTTC. This codes for CATSRTEPYQETQYF.

This clone occurred once. The V call is TRBV6-5, the J call TRBJ2-3; D is possibly TRBD2 (5 bases). Trimming took off 7 bases at V and 0 bases at J, with 14 bases between the two ends. The germline V gene has CDR1 MNHEY and CDR2 SVGAGI. The CDR3 is made up of 15 amino acids. The CDR3 region has the DNA TGTGCCAGCAAGGCCCCAGCGGCTAGCACAGATACGCAGTATTTT. Translating it yields CASKAPAASTDTQYF.

This clone was seen ten or more times. The chain joins TRBV19 to TRBJ1-5; a weak D match, TRBD1 (6 bases). Germline values: CDR1 LNHDA, CDR2 SQIVND (reference sequence). The CDR3 has 13 amino acids. V lost 9 bases to trimming and J lost 7 bases, with 16 bases between them. The CDR3 reads CASSQGIRQPQHF. CDR3 sequence (DNA): TGTGCCAGCAGCCAGGGGATTAGACAGCCCCAGCATTTT. Supplemented by reference TRBV19 and TRBJ1-5, the full variable domain reads DGGITQSPKYLFRKEGQNVTLSCEQNLNHDAMYWYRQDPGQGLRLIYYSQIVNDFQKGDIAEGYSVSREKKESFPLTVTSAQKNPTAFYLCASSQGIRQPQHFGDGTRLSIL.

The V and J genes are TRBV7-6 and TRBJ2-7; 7 nucleotides agree with TRBD1. The CDR3 contains 15 residues. V lost 1 base and J lost 6; bases outside the gene matches: 9. Looked up from germline, CDR1 is SGHVS and CDR2 is FNYEAQ. The chain's CDR3 is CASSLGQGRSREQYF. Here the CDR3 DNA reads TGTGCCAGCAGCTTAGGACAGGGACGTTCTCGCGAGCAGTACTTC.

The chain couples TRBV27 to TRBJ1-1, with D hard to call. CDR1 and CDR2 from the germline V gene are MNHEY and SMNVEV (reference sequence). V lost 5 bases, J lost 1 base, and 14 bases lay in between. CDR3 length equals 15 residues. CDR3 sequence reads: CASSPFGERNTEAFF. CDR3 coding DNA: TGTGCCAGCAGTCCGTTTGGGGAGAGGAACACTGAAGCTTTCTTT.

The chain uses TRBV20-1 and TRBJ2-7, with D hard to call. Germline V gene data show CDR1 as DFQATT and CDR2 as SNEGSKA (reference sequence). Trimming removed 3 bases at V and 5 bases at J, with 11 bases between. The CDR3 is 12 residues long. CDR3 protein: CSASGWPHEQYF. CDR3 DNA sequence: TGCAGTGCTAGTGGTTGGCCACACGAGCAGTACTTC.

The chain uses TRBV27 and TRBJ2-5; perhaps TRBD2 as D (6 bases). The CDR3 runs to 11 residues. Germline V gene sequence: CDR1 MNHEY, CDR2 SMNVEV (reference sequence). Trimming removed 10 bases from V and 7 bases from J, with 13 bases in between. As DNA, the CDR3 is TGTGCCACCTACCTCGGGGGGACCCAGTACTTC. Residues: CATYLGGTQYF.

With respect to this clone: The sample carries other DNA sequences with the same CDR3. This chain links TRBV28 with TRBJ1-2; D is undetermined. CDR3 length: 12 residues. CDR1 MDHEN and CDR2 SYDVKM come from the germline V gene. V lost 4 bases and J 4 bases, leaving 7 bases between the germline ends. The CDR3 loop reads CASSSYSYGYTF. The CDR3 DNA is TGTGCCAGCAGTTCCTACAGCTATGGCTACACCTTC.

The chain combines TRBV3-1 (or the pseudogene TRBV3-2) with TRBJ2-7, with D maybe TRBD2 (6 bases). The germline V gene encodes CDR1 LGHDT and CDR2 YNNKEL (reference sequence). The V and J ends lost 3 bases and 2 bases respectively, with 14 bases between them. This CDR3 comprises 15 residues. CDR3 coding DNA: TGTGCCAGCAGCCAGCTACCGGGACTTACCTACGAGCAGTACTTC. Translated: CASSQLPGLTYEQYF.

The chain recombines TRBV27 with TRBJ1-2, with TRBD1 as a possible D gene (6 bases). CDR3 length equals 14 residues. Germline V gene lookup returns CDR1 MNHEY and CDR2 SMNVEV (reference sequence). V was shortened by 3 bases and J by 2 bases, with 10 bases between the two germline ends. In DNA form, the CDR3 reads TGTGCCAGCAGTTTCCAGGGGCCGAACTATGGCTACACCTTC. It yields the protein CASSFQGPNYGYTF.

A single count supports this clone. V usage is TRBV3-1 (or the pseudogene TRBV3-2) and J usage is TRBJ2-1; TRBD1 is a possible D gene (6 bases). There are 14 residues in the CDR3. Deletions cut 5 bases from V and 6 bases from J, with 14 bases between. Germline V gives CDR1 LGHDT, CDR2 YNNKEL (reference sequence). CDR3 bases: TGTGCCAGCAGCGAGACAGGCTTGGGCAATGAGCAGTTCTTC. Protein product: CASSETGLGNEQFF.

The chain is built from TRBV3-1 (or the pseudogene TRBV3-2) and TRBJ1-1; a weak D match, TRBD1 (5 bases). CDR1 and CDR2 from the germline V gene are LGHDT and YNNKEL (reference sequence). The germline V and J ends were trimmed by 1 base and 3 bases, with 12 bases remaining between them. The CDR3 has 15 amino acids. The CDR3 spells CASSQGAGGDTEAFF. CDR3 coding DNA: TGTGCCAGCAGCCAAGGGGCTGGAGGGGACACTGAAGCTTTCTTT.

The V and J genes are TRBV5-1 and TRBJ1-2, with D perhaps matching TRBD1 (6 bases). The CDR3 is 13 amino acids. V shed 1 base and J shed 7 bases, with 11 bases lying between them. In germline, CDR1 is SGHRS, CDR2 YFSETQ. The CDR3 loop is CASSLTGRVGYTF. CDR3 sequence (DNA): TGCGCCAGCAGCTTGACAGGGAGAGTTGGCTACACCTTC.

The chain joins TRBV30 to TRBJ2-1, with D tentatively TRBD2 (6 bases). The germline V gene has CDR1 GTSNPN and CDR2 SVGIG (reference sequence). The CDR3 consists of 11 residues. Trimming removed 6 bases at V and 4 bases at J, with 7 bases between. The chain's CDR3 is CACGSYNEQFF. CDR3 sequence (DNA): TGTGCCTGCGGGAGTTACAATGAGCAGTTCTTC. Full variable domain (missing parts from reference TRBV30 and TRBJ2-1): SQTIHQWPATLVQPVGSPLSLECTVEGTSNPNLYWYRQAAGRGLQLLFYSVGIGQISSEVPQNLSASRPQDRQFILSSKKLLLSDSGFYLCACGSYNEQFFGPGTRLTVL.

The rearrangement joins TRBV5-1 to TRBJ2-5; D may be TRBD2 (5 bases). The V end lost 2 bases, the J end lost 1 base, and 9 bases lay between the germline ends. Germline CDR1 SGHRS, CDR2 YFSETQ. The CDR3 runs 14 residues. The CDR3 region has the DNA TGCGCCAGCAGCTTTAGGGAGACCCAAGAGACCCAGTACTTC. Translation gives CASSFRETQETQYF. Based on the CDR3 plus reference TRBV5-1 and TRBJ2-5, the full variable domain is KAGVTQTPRYLIKTRGQQVTLSCSPISGHRSVSWYQQTPGQGLQFLFEYFSETQRNKGNFPGRFSGRQFSNSRSEMNVSTLELGDSALYLCASSFRETQETQYFGPGTRLLVL.